The rows below give T cell receptor beta chains drawn from one sample of a study of T cells in Graves' hyperthyroidism and ophthalmopathy. TCRdb reanalysed the multiplex PCR reads using MiXCR and keeps one entry per CDR3 protein. The sample contains approximately 330,000 distinct CDR3 sequences, 20% to 25% of which appear only once. Sequences were obtained from blood. The receptors come from a woman in her forties or fifties with Graves' hyperthyroidism. The CDR3 runs from the conserved cysteine through the conserved F or W. Each record gives: V gene, J gene, CDR3 protein.

>TRBV18|TRBJ2-2
CASSPQNTGELFF
>TRBV2|TRBJ1-2
CASSDVEYIYGYTF
>TRBV2|TRBJ1-5
CASSELVFNQPQHF
>TRBV11-3|TRBJ1-1
CASGVGRNTEAFF
>TRBV2|TRBJ1-2
CASSPRIGYTF
>TRBV4-1|TRBJ1-2
CASSQVGGQGLFGYTF
>TRBV5-1|TRBJ1-6
CASSRAQGNSPLHF
>TRBV29-1|TRBJ1-1
CSVAGTVNTEAFF
>TRBV24-1|TRBJ2-2
CATRAGVNTGELFF
>TRBV28|TRBJ1-1
CASSLYPKDEAFF
>TRBV6-5|TRBJ1-3
CASSYSSRSSGNTIYF
>TRBV20-1|TRBJ2-3
CSARAMRDRGLPTTDTQYF
>TRBV12-3/TRBV12-4|TRBJ2-3
CASRNSAAGGPLKTDTQYF
>TRBV6-2/TRBV6-3|TRBJ1-5
CASTQYRGQPQHF
>TRBV11-2|TRBJ2-3
CASRLLLAGEADTQYF
>TRBV5-1|TRBJ1-1
CASSLAVRGNTEAFF
>TRBV5-8|TRBJ2-4
CASSRLTGLEAKNIQYF
>TRBV3-1|TRBJ2-2
CASSQAQSTGELFF
>TRBV5-8|TRBJ2-1
CASSLVTGYTNNEQFF
>TRBV28|TRBJ2-7
CASSLFGTGTIEQYF
>TRBV20-1|TRBJ2-7
CSAGPGQGGSYEQYF
>TRBV20-1|TRBJ2-2
CSAPRQGGGELFF
>TRBV5-1|TRBJ1-2
CASSRDSTNYGYTF
>TRBV29-1|TRBJ2-7
CSAGTSGNIYEQYF
>TRBV7-3|TRBJ2-1
CASSFSGQFGNEQFF
>TRBV2|TRBJ1-1
CASQTGLEAFF
>TRBV3-1|TRBJ2-3
CASSQEEGLSTDTQYF
>TRBV30|TRBJ1-1
CALRQGTAFF
>TRBV3-1|TRBJ1-2
CASSPWPGTSGYTF
>TRBV11-2|TRBJ2-2
CASLRTGELFF
>TRBV24-1|TRBJ2-2
CATSVGRGTLFF
>TRBV12-3/TRBV12-4|TRBJ2-7
CASSSDSAYEQYF
>TRBV6-1|TRBJ2-7
CASSDVGTGAYEQYF
>TRBV5-4|TRBJ1-1
CASSTGQSEAFF
>TRBV20-1|TRBJ1-1
CSAPGQTTFMNTEAFF
>TRBV7-2|TRBJ1-2
CASSIGQGRYGYTF
>TRBV19|TRBJ1-1
CANFGPEAFF
>TRBV11-2|TRBJ2-7
CASSPPPPREQYF
>TRBV6-2/TRBV6-3|TRBJ2-3
CASSYNVGLAGGTTDTQYF
>TRBV2|TRBJ2-5
CASSVQVQETQYF
>TRBV12-3/TRBV12-4|TRBJ2-7
CASSLADRVHEQYF
>TRBV6-1|TRBJ1-6
CASMGFSSPLHF
>TRBV3-1|TRBJ2-7
CASSQASGLAGVYEQYF
>TRBV18|TRBJ2-5
CASSPPGAGQETQYF
>TRBV27|TRBJ2-2
CASTLRGYTGELFF
>TRBV7-6|TRBJ2-5
CASSAPGGQYF
>TRBV7-2|TRBJ2-7
CASSSRDYLHEQYF
>TRBV2|TRBJ2-1
CASSSSSAGEQFF
>TRBV29-1|TRBJ1-2
CSVVQGDYGYTF
>TRBV9|TRBJ1-2
CASSVEGGGFYGYTF
>TRBV10-1|TRBJ1-6
CASRDSPLHF
>TRBV5-1|TRBJ2-3
CASSFRGVGVTDTQYF
>TRBV13|TRBJ2-3
CASSQKELASTDTQYF